Below, 32 T cell receptor beta chains from the same sample are listed, as sequenced in a study of control samples from healthy donors and cancer patients. TCRdb's table, derived via immunoSEQ multiplex PCR, lists solely in-frame clones and lacks some. The sample lists fewer than 130,000 clones, more than 75% occurring once. The sample consisted of PBMCs. These receptors were taken from a woman aged 60-70 years with lung cancer.

This chain connects TRBV12-5 to TRBJ2-6, with D tentatively TRBD1 (6 bases). The CDR3 totals 17 residues. Germline V gene data show CDR1 as LGHNT and CDR2 as FRNRAP. V lost 1 base and J 4 bases, leaving 14 bases between the germline ends. The CDR3 spells CASGLGQVLSGANVLTF. The CDR3 DNA is TGTGCTAGTGGTTTGGGACAGGTCCTCTCCGGGGCCAACGTCCTGACTTTC.

The genes are TRBV9 and TRBJ2-1; the match to TRBD2 covers 10 bases. Germline V gene lookup returns CDR1 SGDLS and CDR2 YYNGEE. Germline trimming cut 5 bases from V and 4 bases from J; bases unmatched to any gene: 9. The CDR3 sequence is 16 residues long. The chain's CDR3 is CASRGGTSGTYNEQFF. The CDR3 coding sequence is TGTGCCAGCAGGGGGGGTACTAGCGGGACTTACAATGAGCAGTTCTTC.

The chain has TRBV29-1 and TRBJ1-2, with TRBD1 matching over 7 bases. The CDR3 loop spans 13 amino acids. Germline V gives CDR1 SQVTM, CDR2 ANQGSEA. V trimming: 5 bases; J trimming: 7 bases; junction bases outside the gene matches: 10. The CDR3: CSVTDDREGGYTF. The CDR3 DNA reads as TGCAGCGTTACCGATGACAGGGAAGGTGGCTACACCTTC.

V and J are TRBV3-1 (or the pseudogene TRBV3-2) and TRBJ1-6; 7 nucleotides match TRBD1. This CDR3 spans 15 amino acids. The germline V gene encodes CDR1 LGHDT and CDR2 YNNKEL (reference sequence). V was clipped by 4 bases and J by 10 bases; unmatched bases: 10. CDR3 protein: CASSRDSGGRSPLHF. The CDR3 bases are TGTGCCAGCAGCCGAGACTCAGGGGGGAGATCACCCCTCCACTTT.

This sequence joins TRBV6-5 and TRBJ2-7, with 10 bases fitting TRBD1. The CDR3 has 14 residues. Trimming at V came to 8 bases and at J to 2 bases, leaving 6 bases not matched to a gene. Germline lookup yields CDR1 MNHEY and CDR2 SVGAGI. The CDR3 region is CASEPGTGAYEQYF. CDR3 DNA sequence: TGTGCCAGCGAGCCGGGGACAGGGGCCTACGAGCAGTACTTC.

The V and J genes are TRBV18 and TRBJ1-4; 7 nucleotides line up with TRBD1. CDR1 KGHSH and CDR2 LQKENI come from the germline V gene. The length of the CDR3 is 15 residues. J was trimmed by 2 bases and V by 6 bases; bases with no gene match: 6. The chain's CDR3 is CASSLQGNTNEKLFF. CDR3 DNA sequence: TGTGCCAGCTCTCTACAGGGGAACACTAATGAAAAACTGTTTTTT.

This clone was picked up one time. The chain carries TRBV3-1 (or the pseudogene TRBV3-2) and TRBJ1-1, with 8 bases identical to TRBD1. Germline V CDR1 and CDR2: LGHDT, YNNKEL (reference sequence). The CDR3 has 12 residues. The V gene end was trimmed by 6 bases and the J gene end by 5 bases; junction bases not matched to a gene: 2. CDR3 region: CASSHRGTEAFF. In DNA form, the CDR3 reads TGTGCCAGCAGTCACAGGGGGACTGAAGCTTTCTTT.

CDR3 DNA sequence: TGCAGCGTTGGATCGGGGGGCGCGGAGACCCAGTACTTC. Its protein product is CSVGSGGAETQYF. V gene TRBV29-1 combines with J gene TRBJ2-5; D may be TRBD2 (7 bases). V lost 4 bases to trimming and J lost 5 bases, with 14 bases between them. The germline CDR1 and CDR2 sequences are SQVTM and ANQGSEA. The CDR3 spans 13 residues.

V gene TRBV10-3 combines with J gene TRBJ2-3; 12 nucleotides align to TRBD2. With V trimmed by 5 bases and J by 2 bases, 5 bases remained unmatched. The CDR3 extends over 16 amino acids. Germline lookup yields CDR1 ENHRY and CDR2 SYGVKD. CDR3 DNA: TGTGCCATCAGTTTGACTAGCGGGGGAAACACAGATACGCAGTATTTT. Translated, it gives CAISLTSGGNTDTQYF.

The chain employs TRBV19 and TRBJ1-4; 8 bases fit TRBD1. Germline lookup yields CDR1 LNHDA and CDR2 SQIVND (reference sequence). The CDR3 sequence is 14 residues long. V gave up 4 bases and J gave up 8 bases; unmatched junction bases: 6. The CDR3 region has the DNA TGTGCCAGTAGTACGGACAGGGAGGAAGAAAAACTGTTTTTT. This encodes CASSTDREEEKLFF.

The chain combines TRBV9 with TRBJ1-1; 8 nucleotides match TRBD1. V dropped 3 bases and J dropped 9; count of bases not matched to a gene: 1. CDR1 and CDR2 from the germline V gene are SGDLS and YYNGEE. This CDR3 spans 11 amino acids. The DNA of the CDR3 is TGTGCCAGCAGCGGGACAGGGAAAGCTTTCTTT. This gives the protein CASSGTGKAFF.

Written as DNA, the CDR3 is TGTGCCAGCAGTTTTCGACTAGCGGTGAGCGTCTACGAGCAGTACTTC. This codes for CASSFRLAVSVYEQYF. The chain is built from TRBV6-2 or TRBV6-3 and TRBJ2-7, with TRBD2 identical over 9 bases. Germline lookup yields CDR1 MNHEY and CDR2 SVGEGT. This CDR3 comprises 16 residues. The V and J ends lost 4 bases and 3 bases, in that order; junction bases with no gene match: 10.

The chain employs TRBV5-4 and TRBJ2-1, with D tentatively TRBD2 (7 bases). Deletions cut 4 bases from V and 5 bases from J, with 13 bases between. Germline assignment: CDR1 SGHNT and CDR2 YYREEE (reference sequence). The CDR3 totals 14 residues. The CDR3 region is CASSGGGQNNEQFF. In DNA form, the CDR3 reads TGTGCCAGCAGCGGGGGGGGGCAGAACAATGAGCAGTTCTTC.

The chain recombines TRBV27 with TRBJ2-1, with 9 bases aligning to TRBD2. Germline-derived CDR1 and CDR2 are MNHEY and SMNVEV (reference sequence). V dropped 9 bases and J dropped 4; count of bases not matched to a gene: 10. The length of the CDR3 is 15 residues. The CDR3: CASRPSSGNYNEQFF. The CDR3 region has the DNA TGTGCCAGTCGCCCGTCTAGCGGGAATTACAATGAGCAGTTCTTC.

This CDR3 is CSVVVGTSGNTIYF. For the CDR3, the DNA is TGCAGCGTTGTGGTAGGGACCTCTGGAAACACCATATATTTT. The chain recombines TRBV29-1 with TRBJ1-3; TRBD1 is a possible D gene (5 bases). The V gene's germline CDR1 is SQVTM and CDR2 ANQGSEA. The CDR3 has 14 residues. The V gene lost 4 bases and the J gene lost 0 bases, with 10 bases spanning the gap.

The CDR3 DNA follows: TGTGCCAGTTCCAACGACCGCTTCGGCATCGGTGGCTACACCTTC. Translating gives CASSNDRFGIGGYTF. The chain carries TRBV19 and TRBJ1-2; D unclear. The germline CDR1 and CDR2 sequences are LNHDA and SQIVND (reference sequence). Trimming stripped 8 bases from V and 7 bases from J, with 23 bases between. This CDR3 comprises 15 residues.

The J gene is TRBJ2-7, the V gene TRBV11-3, with D maybe TRBD1 (5 bases). The germline V gene has CDR1 SGHNT and CDR2 YENEEA. The CDR3 covers 16 residues. V lost 0 bases, J lost 6 bases, and 18 bases lay in between. DNA of the CDR3: TGTGCCAGCAGCTTAGATCATACAGGCAGGGTAATCGAGCAGTACTTC. This sequence encodes CASSLDHTGRVIEQYF.

This chain connects TRBV12-5 to TRBJ2-2; unclear D gene. Per germline, CDR1 LGHNT and CDR2 FRNRAP. This CDR3 is built from 13 residues. Deletions cut 0 bases from V and 6 bases from J, with 5 bases between. The chain's CDR3 is CASGLVLPGELFF. The DNA of the CDR3 is TGTGCTAGTGGTTTGGTACTTCCCGGGGAGCTGTTTTTT.

This chain uses TRBV9 with TRBJ1-4; a possible D gene is TRBD1 (5 bases). CDR1 and CDR2 (germline): SGDLS, YYNGEE. The V end was cut by 5 bases, the J end by 7 bases, with 18 bases between. There are 15 residues in the CDR3. The CDR3 region has the DNA TGTGCCAGCAGTGCGCTTGGGGGTTTCGGTGAAAAACTGTTTTTT. Amino acids: CASSALGGFGEKLFF.

V gene TRBV15 combines with J gene TRBJ2-1; no clear D gene. Trimming took off 7 bases at V and 0 bases at J, with 10 bases between the two ends. The CDR3 contains 14 residues. Germline V gene data show CDR1 as LNHNV and CDR2 as YYDKDF (reference sequence). CDR3 region: CATKRPSSYNEQFF. CDR3 coding DNA: TGTGCCACCAAGCGCCCAAGCTCCTACAATGAGCAGTTCTTC.

This chain uses TRBV12-3 or TRBV12-4 with TRBJ1-5, with D uncertain. With 5 bases removed from V and 7 bases from J, the gap between germline ends came to 12 bases. The CDR3 has 13 amino acids. The CDR3 nucleotides read TGTGCCAGCAGTACTTTACCGGGGCAGCCCCAGCATTTT. The encoded protein is CASSTLPGQPQHF.

The gene calls are TRBV7-9 and TRBJ1-6, with TRBD1 identical over 9 bases. The CDR3 spans 17 residues. Germline V gives CDR1 SEHNR, CDR2 FQNEAQ (reference sequence). V lost 5 bases, J lost 8 bases, and 13 bases stayed unmatched. CDR3 sequence: CASSISTGGASHSPLHF. DNA of the CDR3: TGTGCCAGCAGCATATCGACAGGGGGGGCTTCCCATTCACCCCTCCACTTT.

This chain connects TRBV30 to TRBJ1-3, with D uncertain. Germline CDR1 GTSNPN, CDR2 SVGIG (reference sequence). The CDR3 loop spans 14 amino acids. V dropped 4 bases and J dropped 2 bases, with 12 bases sitting between them. CDR3 in amino acids: CAWTPSGTGNTIYF. In DNA form, the CDR3 reads TGTGCCTGGACCCCATCGGGGACTGGAAACACCATATATTTT. The whole variable domain, filled in from reference TRBV30 and TRBJ1-3, reads SQTIHQWPATLVQPVGSPLSLECTVEGTSNPNLYWYRQAAGRGLQLLFYSVGIGQISSEVPQNLSASRPQDRQFILSSKKLLLSDSGFYLCAWTPSGTGNTIYFGEGSWLTVV.

V gene TRBV9 combines with J gene TRBJ2-4; D uncertain. With 4 bases removed from V and 6 bases from J, the gap between germline ends came to 11 bases. Germline values: CDR1 SGDLS, CDR2 YYNGEE. The CDR3 contains 13 residues. The chain's CDR3 is CASSQIPGNIQYF. In DNA, the CDR3 is TGTGCCAGCAGCCAAATTCCCGGAAACATTCAGTACTTC.

The chain is built from TRBV6-1 and TRBJ2-7; 11 bases are a match to TRBD2. With V trimmed by 0 bases and J by 4 bases, 5 bases remained unmatched. The germline CDR1 and CDR2 sequences are MNHNS and SASEGT. This CDR3 has 16 residues. The CDR3 DNA follows: TGTGCCAGCAGTGAAGCAGAACTAGCGGGAGCATACGAGCAGTACTTC. Translating gives CASSEAELAGAYEQYF.

The CDR3 reads CASSYSDRGHNTDTQYF. Written as DNA, the CDR3 is TGTGCCAGCAGTTACTCGGACAGGGGGCACAACACAGATACGCAGTATTTT. The J gene is TRBJ2-3, the V gene TRBV6-2 or TRBV6-3; 11 bases match TRBD1. This CDR3 spans 17 amino acids. V gave up 0 bases and J gave up 2 bases; unmatched junction bases: 4. CDR1 and CDR2 (germline): MNHEY, SVGEGT.

The chain combines TRBV19 with TRBJ2-3; the D is unclear. Trimming removed 3 bases from V and 2 bases from J, with 9 bases in between. The CDR3 totals 14 residues. The germline V gene encodes CDR1 LNHDA and CDR2 SQIVND (reference sequence). CDR3 region: CASSISTPTDTQYF. In nucleotides, the CDR3 is TGTGCCAGTAGTATCAGTACTCCCACAGATACGCAGTATTTT.

The chain employs TRBV11-1 and TRBJ2-7; D might be TRBD2 (6 bases). The V and J ends lost 4 bases and 2 bases respectively, with 9 bases between them. The CDR3 totals 13 residues. Germline V CDR1 and CDR2: SGHAT, FQDESV (reference sequence). The CDR3 region has the DNA TGTGCCAGCAGCTCCGGCGGGGCCTACGAGCAGTACTTC. This encodes CASSSGGAYEQYF.

V usage is TRBV2 and J usage is TRBJ2-1, with a weak D call TRBD2 (5 bases). This CDR3 contains 12 residues. Deletions cut 8 bases from V and 2 bases from J, with 7 bases between. Germline values: CDR1 SNHLY, CDR2 FYNNEI. The chain's CDR3 is CASSGAYNEQFF. CDR3 sequence (DNA): TGTGCCAGCTCCGGGGCCTACAATGAGCAGTTCTTC. The full variable domain, in which reference TRBV2 and TRBJ2-1 provide the parts outside the CDR3, is EPEVTQTPSHQVTQMGQEVILRCVPISNHLYFYWYRQILGQKVEFLVSFYNNEISEKSEIFDDQFSVERPDGSNFTLKIRSTKLEDSAMYFCASSGAYNEQFFGPGTRLTVL.

V usage is TRBV7-9 and J usage is TRBJ2-7; D remains unclear. Trimming pared 6 bases from V and 5 bases from J, leaving 14 bases between. This CDR3 comprises 13 residues. Germline assignment: CDR1 SEHNR and CDR2 FQNEAQ (reference sequence). The CDR3 region has the DNA TGTGCCAGCAGAAACGACCAAAGCCACGAGCAGTACTTC. Translating gives CASRNDQSHEQYF.

This clone was seen once. The V gene is TRBV5-1, the J gene TRBJ2-2, with a possible D match to TRBD1 (6 bases). Germline CDR1 and CDR2: SGHRS and YFSETQ. The germline V and J ends were trimmed by 3 bases and 0 bases, with 12 bases remaining between them. CDR3 size: 16 residues. CDR3 region: CASSSSRQANTGELFF. The CDR3 bases are TGCGCCAGCAGCTCATCACGACAGGCGAACACCGGGGAGCTGTTTTTT.

The chain carries TRBV7-3 and TRBJ2-1; D gene uncertain. Germline loops: CDR1 SGHTA, CDR2 FQGTGA. This CDR3 is 12 amino acids long. Deletions cut 5 bases from V and 6 bases from J, with 8 bases between. The CDR3, as DNA: TGTGCCAGCAGCCTCAGCACCAATGAGCAGTTCTTC. It is translated as CASSLSTNEQFF.